The next 21 T cell receptor beta chains were all read from a single sample in a study of blood T cell repertoires in COVID-19 (TCRdb year 2020). Libraries were made using the immunoSEQ multiplex PCR assay. Imported from immuneACCESS, the table was reduced by TCRdb to in-frame sequences with V and J called. These copies leave out some clones; in studies compared against another copy, an unresolved V gene accounts for under half, and the cause of the remainder is not known. This sample has some 300,000 clones in its table, and roughly 84% of those were observed once. The top ten constitute roughly 1% of the sample. The specimen sequenced was PBMCs or T cells enriched from blood (not recorded which). The receptors derive from a woman aged 25 to 39 who had recovered from COVID-19.

The rearrangement links TRBV7-8 to TRBJ2-7; 7 nucleotides agree with TRBD1. Germline CDR1 SGHVS, CDR2 FQNEAQ. Trimming cost V 4 bases and J 2 bases; bases outside gene matches: 5. The CDR3 sequence is 14 residues long. For the CDR3, the DNA is TGTGCCAGCAGCTCCGGGACAGCTACCTACGAGCAGTACTTC. The encoded protein is CASSSGTATYEQYF.

V usage is TRBV9 and J usage is TRBJ2-5; D is possibly TRBD2 (6 bases). The CDR3 is made up of 15 amino acids. The germline CDR1 and CDR2 sequences are SGDLS and YYNGEE. With 0 bases removed from V and 3 bases from J, the gap between germline ends came to 12 bases. CDR3 coding DNA: TGTGCCAGCAGCGTAGAACCAGCGGGCAAAGAGACCCAGTACTTC. It encodes CASSVEPAGKETQYF.

This clone was picked up a small number of times. CDR3 in amino acids: CASSRENNQPQHF. The CDR3 nucleotides are TGTGCCAGCAGCAGGGAAAACAATCAGCCCCAGCATTTT. This chain links TRBV6-5 with TRBJ1-5; D is possibly TRBD1 (5 bases). The V end lost 6 bases, the J end lost 3 bases, and 9 bases lay between the germline ends. CDR3 size: 13 residues. Germline V gene data show CDR1 as MNHEY and CDR2 as SVGAGI.

This chain links TRBV5-1 with TRBJ2-7, with TRBD1 as a possible D gene (6 bases). Trimming shortened V by 5 bases and J by 0 bases, and 12 bases separated the two germline ends. This CDR3 comprises 14 residues. Germline-derived CDR1 and CDR2 are SGHRS and YFSETQ. The CDR3 protein is CASSPGTSSYEQYF. The CDR3 region has the DNA TGCGCCAGCAGTCCCGGGACAAGCTCCTACGAGCAGTACTTC.

This clone was found once. The CDR3 DNA reads TGCAGCGTTGAACCGAGGGCGCGGTATGGCTACACCTTC. It encodes CSVEPRARYGYTF. This chain links TRBV29-1 with TRBJ1-2, with unresolved D. This CDR3 is 13 amino acids long. V lost 2 bases, J lost 5 bases, and 12 bases lay in between. The germline V gene has CDR1 SQVTM and CDR2 ANQGSEA. The variable domain in full, completed from reference TRBV29-1 and TRBJ1-2, reads SAVISQKPSRDICQRGTSLTIQCQVDSQVTMMFWYRQQPGQSLTLIATANQGSEATYESGFVIDKFPISRPNLTFSTLTVSNMSPEDSSIYLCSVEPRARYGYTFGSGTRLTVV.

The chain links TRBV9 to TRBJ1-2, with TRBD1 identical over 7 bases. Germline CDR1 and CDR2: SGDLS and YYNGEE. The CDR3 totals 14 residues. After removal of 0 bases from V and 6 bases from J, the junction contained 5 bases not matched to a gene. The CDR3 nucleotides read TGTGCCAGCAGCGTAGGGGGGACAGCGCATGGCTACACCTTC. Its translation: CASSVGGTAHGYTF.

The chain joins TRBV7-7 to TRBJ2-2; 10 positions agree with TRBD2. The ends lost 1 base at V and 5 bases at J; junction bases unmatched: 13. The CDR3 sequence is 19 residues long. Germline V gene data show CDR1 as SSHAT and CDR2 as FNYEAQ (reference sequence). The CDR3 DNA reads as TGTGCCAGCAGCTTAGGAGCGGGGGGGCCCCGGCTTCTTACCGGGGAGCTGTTTTTT. It codes for CASSLGAGGPRLLTGELFF.

The CDR3 here is CASSQQGYSNQPQHF. CDR3 sequence (DNA): TGTGCCAGCAGCCAGCAGGGGTATAGCAATCAGCCCCAGCATTTT. The chain combines TRBV9 with TRBJ1-5, with a possible D match to TRBD1 (6 bases). This CDR3 spans 15 amino acids. Per the germline V gene, CDR1 is SGDLS and CDR2 is YYNGEE. The V end was cut by 4 bases, the J end by 0 bases, with 11 bases between. Combining the CDR3 with reference TRBV9 and TRBJ1-5 gives the whole variable domain DSGVTQTPKHLITATGQRVTLRCSPRSGDLSVYWYQQSLDQGLQFLIQYYNGEERAKGNILERFSAQQFPDLHSELNLSSLELGDSALYFCASSQQGYSNQPQHFGDGTRLSIL.

The chain couples TRBV24-1 to TRBJ2-5; TRBD2 agrees at 7 bases. CDR1 and CDR2 (germline): KGHDR, SFDVKD. The length of the CDR3 is 17 residues. Trimming took 1 base from V and 3 from J; bases not matched to a gene: 10. The chain's CDR3 is CATSDFQVLGGKETQYF. CDR3 sequence (DNA): TGTGCCACCAGTGATTTTCAGGTCTTGGGGGGGAAAGAGACCCAGTACTTC.

This chain joins TRBV5-8 and TRBJ2-7, with D tentatively TRBD2 (5 bases). In germline, CDR1 is SGHTS, CDR2 YDEGEE. The CDR3 runs to 14 residues. The germline V and J ends were trimmed by 7 bases and 3 bases, with 17 bases remaining between them. Here the CDR3 reads CASGLGTGIYEQYF. The CDR3 DNA follows: TGTGCCAGCGGTTTAGGTACGGGGATCTACGAGCAGTACTTC.

V gene TRBV11-1 combines with J gene TRBJ1-4; a possible D gene is TRBD1 (5 bases). The CDR3 covers 14 residues. Trimming removed 3 bases from V and 6 bases from J, with 11 bases in between. Germline V lookup: CDR1 SGHAT, CDR2 FQDESV (reference sequence). The DNA for the CDR3 is TGTGCCAGCAGCTTCAGGGTGCGTGATGAAAAACTGTTTTTT. This sequence encodes CASSFRVRDEKLFF. The full variable domain, rest sourced from reference TRBV11-1 and TRBJ1-4, is EAEVAQSPRYKITEKSQAVAFWCDPISGHATLYWYRQILGQGPELLVQFQDESVVDDSQLPKDRFSAERLKGVDSTLKIQPAELGDSAMYLCASSFRVRDEKLFFGSGTQLSVL.

This chain connects TRBV13 to TRBJ1-1; a weak D match, TRBD1 (6 bases). The germline V gene encodes CDR1 PRHDT and CDR2 FYEKMQ (reference sequence). Between the trimmed V and J ends, which lost 5 bases and 0 bases, there was a span of 10 bases. The CDR3 spans 14 residues. CDR3 bases: TGTGCCAGCAGCCTAAGGACAGTGAACACTGAAGCTTTCTTT. Its translation: CASSLRTVNTEAFF.

The rearrangement joins TRBV28 to TRBJ2-7; TRBD2 might be the D (5 bases). This CDR3 is built from 19 residues. V was cut by 5 bases and J by 3 bases, with 29 bases left in between. Germline CDR1 MDHEN, CDR2 SYDVKM. CDR3 bases: TGTGCCAGCAGTCCCCCTTCGGTAAGAACCTCCGCTCGGGGCTACGAGCAGTACTTC. This sequence encodes CASSPPSVRTSARGYEQYF. The full variable domain, with the rest looked up from reference TRBV28 and TRBJ2-7, is DVKVTQSSRYLVKRTGEKVFLECVQDMDHENMFWYRQDPGLGLRLIYFSYDVKMKEKGDIPEGYSVSREKKERFSLILESASTNQTSMYLCASSPPSVRTSARGYEQYFGPGTRLTVT.

The genes are TRBV28 and TRBJ2-5, with 10 bases that match TRBD1. The CDR3 has 15 amino acids. The V segment lost 6 bases and the J segment 4 bases; nucleotides outside the gene matches: 8. Germline CDR1 reads MDHEN; CDR2 reads SYDVKM. CDR3 residues: CASSYLRTGGETQYF. The CDR3 DNA sequence: TGTGCCAGCAGCTACCTCCGGACAGGGGGAGAGACCCAGTACTTC.

This clone was seen only a few times. The chain employs TRBV9 and TRBJ1-2; TRBD1 matches 9 bases. Germline V CDR1 and CDR2: SGDLS, YYNGEE. V was pared by 3 bases and J by 3 bases, with 15 bases of the junction left unmatched. The CDR3 runs 18 residues. CDR3 in DNA: TGTGCCAGCAGCGAAGGACCGGGACAGGGACCGCTGGACTATGGCTACACCTTC. Translation gives CASSEGPGQGPLDYGYTF.

The chain has TRBV5-1 and TRBJ2-3; D is undetermined. The CDR3 extends over 13 amino acids. Germline V gives CDR1 SGHRS, CDR2 YFSETQ. Between the trimmed V and J ends, which lost 6 bases and 1 base, there was a span of 9 bases. CDR3: CASNTKGTDTQYF. The CDR3 DNA sequence: TGCGCCAGCAACACTAAGGGCACAGATACGCAGTATTTT.

The genes are TRBV21-1 and TRBJ1-2. TRBV21-1 is noted as a pseudogene. The CDR3 is made up of 13 amino acids. The CDR3 here is CASSTRQRDGYTF. DNA of the CDR3: TGTGCCAGCAGCACAAGACAGCGGGATGGCTACACCTTC.

This chain joins TRBV2 and TRBJ1-2; D not certain. Looked up from germline, CDR1 is SNHLY and CDR2 is FYNNEI. The ends were cut back, 1 base at V and 13 bases at J, with 13 bases in the middle. The CDR3 length is 12 residues. The CDR3 spells CASSEGRRSTTF. DNA for the CDR3: TGTGCCAGCAGTGAAGGGAGGAGGTCTACCACCTTC.

CDR3 nucleotide sequence: TGTGCCAGCAGCGTGACAGGCTCCTATGGCTACACCTTC. Translation gives CASSVTGSYGYTF. J is TRBJ1-2 and V is TRBV9, with D possibly TRBD1 on 6 matching bases. Germline V lookup: CDR1 SGDLS, CDR2 YYNGEE. The CDR3 runs to 13 residues. The V and J ends lost 2 bases and 4 bases respectively, with 9 bases between them.

This clone was recorded only once. This chain joins TRBV2 and TRBJ1-6; D may be TRBD1 (5 bases). The CDR3 has 15 residues. CDR1 is SNHLY, CDR2 FYNNEI, per germline. Between the trimmed V and J ends, which lost 3 bases and 11 bases, there was a span of 17 bases. The CDR3 DNA sequence: TGTGCCAGCAGTGACGGCCAGGGTGGTTTGCCACCCCTCCACTTT. It translates to CASSDGQGGLPPLHF. The variable domain in full, with the rest retrieved from reference TRBV2 and TRBJ1-6, is EPEVTQTPSHQVTQMGQEVILRCVPISNHLYFYWYRQILGQKVEFLVSFYNNEISEKSEIFDDQFSVERPDGSNFTLKIRSTKLEDSAMYFCASSDGQGGLPPLHFGNGTRLTVT.

This rearrangement joins TRBV19 to TRBJ1-2; D is possibly TRBD1 (5 bases). The CDR3 runs to 15 residues. The germline V gene has CDR1 LNHDA and CDR2 SQIVND (reference sequence). Deletions cut 4 bases from V and 0 bases from J, with 12 bases between. The CDR3 nucleotides are TGTGCCAGTAGTACTCAGGGCGTGGCTAACTATGGCTACACCTTC. It encodes CASSTQGVANYGYTF.